The entry that follows covers one T cell receptor (beta chain) sequence. The junction had 9 bases not matched to a gene; V was cut back by 5 bases and J by 8 bases. The germline V gene has CDR1 KGHSH and CDR2 LQKENI. The CDR3 covers 14 residues. Each CDR3 protein is one row after TCRdb ran MiXCR on the 5' RACE reads. Of around 600,000 distinct CDR3 sequences listed, roughly an eighth are singletons. This entry comes from a study of T cells after yellow fever vaccination. The receptor was isolated from a man between 25 and 39 years old who received the YFV17D yellow fever vaccine. The chain joins TRBV18 to TRBJ1-2; 9 bases line up with TRBD1. The sequences come from PBMCs, collected on the day of the yellow fever booster vaccination. The CDR3 nucleotides read TGTGCCAGCTCAGCCTCGGACAGGGGCGGCGGCTACACCTTC. It yields the protein CASSASDRGGGYTF.